This record covers a single T cell receptor (beta chain). Authors' processing steps: Estimated nucleated cell counts came from reference gene primer amplification. The method was immunoSEQ multiplex PCR; TCRdb's version includes in-frame clones alone and lacks a portion of them. That table supplies the V and J calls and clone size; D and trimming were determined from the DNA. The repertoire includes around 50,000 clones, 75% to 95% of them detected once, and 6% to 6.5% sits in the top ten. This sample is drawn from a study of blood T cell repertoires in COVID-19. Study-level information: Acute-phase and convalescent COVID-19 samples originated in the United States, Italy and Spain. T cells, B-cell-depleted T cells, or PBMCs supplied cDNA or gDNA.

CDR1 and CDR2 from the germline V gene are SGHRS and YFSETQ. The V and J ends lost 0 bases and 5 bases, in that order; junction bases with no gene match: 10. The length of the CDR3 is 16 residues. This rearrangement joins TRBV5-1 to TRBJ1-2; 7 nucleotides align to TRBD1. Material: peripheral blood. The source is a man aged 65 to 85 with active COVID-19. CDR3 loop: CASSLARGTDSYGYTF. DNA for the CDR3: TGCGCCAGCAGCTTGGCTCGAGGGACAGACTCTTATGGCTACACCTTC.